This T cell receptor (beta chain) was identified during a study of blood T cell repertoires in COVID-19. In the authors' methods: Estimated nucleated cell counts came from reference gene primer amplification. Sequencing was performed with immunoSEQ multiplex PCR; in TCRdb, only in-frame clones are kept and a portion is missing. Clone size and the V and J calls come from that table; the DNA yielded D and trimming. The data show around 220,000 clones, 88% seen once. V lost 1 base to trimming and J lost 11 bases, with 18 bases between them. Germline V gene lookup returns CDR1 LGHNA and CDR2 YSLEER. The CDR3 is made up of 15 amino acids. Cohort allocation depended upon clinical history that participants reported.

The rearrangement uses TRBV4-3 and TRBJ2-1; TRBD1 is a possible D gene (6 bases). This clonotype was sampled from a woman aged 50 to 60 with acute COVID-19. The sample comprised PBMCs or T cells enriched from blood (not recorded which). CDR3 amino acids: CASSQARVQGPQQFF. CDR3 coding DNA: TGCGCCAGCAGCCAAGCCCGGGTCCAGGGGCCCCAGCAGTTCTTC.